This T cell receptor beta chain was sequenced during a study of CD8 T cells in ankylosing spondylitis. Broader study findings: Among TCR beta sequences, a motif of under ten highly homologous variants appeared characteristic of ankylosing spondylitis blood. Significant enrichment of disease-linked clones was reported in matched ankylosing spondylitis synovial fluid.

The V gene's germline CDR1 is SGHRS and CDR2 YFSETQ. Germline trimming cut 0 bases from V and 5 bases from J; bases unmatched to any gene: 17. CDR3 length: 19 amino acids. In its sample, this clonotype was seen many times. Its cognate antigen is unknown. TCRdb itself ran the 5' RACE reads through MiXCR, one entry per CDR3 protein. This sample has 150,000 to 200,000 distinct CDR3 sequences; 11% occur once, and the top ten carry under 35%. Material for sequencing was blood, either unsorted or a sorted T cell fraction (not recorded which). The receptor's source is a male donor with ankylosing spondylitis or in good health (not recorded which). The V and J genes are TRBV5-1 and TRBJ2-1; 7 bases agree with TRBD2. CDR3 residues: CASSLESGTGLGYNNEQFF. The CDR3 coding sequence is TGCGCCAGCAGCTTGGAAAGCGGGACGGGCCTGGGGTACAACAATGAGCAGTTCTTC.